This T cell receptor beta chain was identified in a study of blood T cell repertoires in COVID-19. Across the study: Samples taken during acute and convalescent COVID-19 were collected in the United States, Italy and Spain. Sources were T cells, B-cell-depleted T cells, or PBMCs; the material itself was cDNA or gDNA.

With 4 bases clipped from V and 0 bases from J, the junction kept 22 bases outside the gene matches. The CDR3 consists of 22 residues. Germline lookup yields CDR1 SGHVS and CDR2 FNYEAQ. In the original workflow: It was from reference gene primer amplification that nucleated cell counts were estimated. Some clones are missing from TCRdb's copy, which holds only in-frame ones; the method was immunoSEQ multiplex PCR. V and J calls and clone size come straight from that table; D and trimming were deduced from the DNA. The data contain hundreds of thousands of clones, roughly 85% of them singletons. Input material: peripheral blood. This sequence joins TRBV7-6 and TRBJ1-5, with 9 bases lining up with TRBD1. The source of this sequence is a woman aged 18-35 years who had recovered from COVID-19. The CDR3 loop reads CASSSKFPKQGARDYSNQPQHF. CDR3 in DNA: TGTGCCAGCAGCTCCAAATTCCCTAAACAGGGGGCAAGAGATTATAGCAATCAGCCCCAGCATTTT.